This T cell receptor (beta chain) was observed in a study of tumor-infiltrating lymphocytes in localized non-small cell lung cancer. Study at large: Tumor tissue and non-adjacent uninvolved lung came from each patient.

CDR1 is SGHRS, CDR2 YFSETQ, per germline. This CDR3 region has 15 residues. The junction had 8 bases not matched to a gene; V was cut back by 6 bases and J by 1 base. Assay used: immunoSEQ multiplex PCR; TCRdb lists only in-frame clones, some missing. The table lists around 12,000 clones, roughly 85% of them singletons. The chain is built from TRBV5-1 and TRBJ2-3, with TRBD2 matching 7 bases. The clonotype comes from a human donor with non-small cell lung cancer. The specimen was uninvolved lung tissue not adjacent to the tumor. The CDR3 DNA reads as TGCGCCAGCACGACTGGACGGGGGGGCACAGATACGCAGTATTTT. Its protein product is CASTTGRGGTDTQYF.